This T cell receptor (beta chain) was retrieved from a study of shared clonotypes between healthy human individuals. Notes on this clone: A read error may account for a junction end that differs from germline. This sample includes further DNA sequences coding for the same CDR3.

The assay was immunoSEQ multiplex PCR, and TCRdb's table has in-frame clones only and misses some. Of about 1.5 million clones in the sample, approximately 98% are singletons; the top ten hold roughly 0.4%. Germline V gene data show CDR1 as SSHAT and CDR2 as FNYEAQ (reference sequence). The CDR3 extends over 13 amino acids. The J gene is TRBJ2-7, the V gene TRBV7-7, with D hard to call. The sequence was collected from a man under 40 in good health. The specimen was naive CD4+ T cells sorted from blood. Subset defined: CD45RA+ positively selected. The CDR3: CASSLGRSYEQYF. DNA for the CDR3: TGTGCTAGCAGCTTAGGCAGGAGCTACGAGCAGTACTTC.